Listed below are T cell receptor beta chains from one sample, sequenced in a study of radiation and T cells in renal cell carcinoma. Sequencing was performed with immunoSEQ multiplex PCR; in TCRdb, only in-frame clones are kept and a portion is missing. The data contain some 100,000 clones, about four fifths of them singletons. Sequences were derived from blood, sampled from a patient whose treatment included radiotherapy and nephrectomy. These receptors all stem from a man aged 60 to 69 with renal cell carcinoma. Both conserved end residues are part of each CDR3. A D gene is named only where the DNA matches it firmly. The size entry is marked missing in some rows and otherwise reads once, few, many or a size class.

D gene	V gene	clone size	J gene	CDR3 DNA	CDR3 protein
NA	TRBV19	NA	TRBJ1-2	TGTGCCAGTAGTAGTCCGGGATTGGCCTATGGCTACACCTTC	CASSSPGLAYGYTF
NA	TRBV27	NA	TRBJ2-1	TGTGCCAGCGGGGGCTCTACAGGGCGCAATGAGCAGTTCTTC	CASGGSTGRNEQFF
NA	TRBV11-2	NA	TRBJ1-2	TGTGCCAGCAGCTTAGACAGTAGCGTTAACTATGGCTACACCTTC	CASSLDSSVNYGYTF
TRBD2	TRBV7-9	NA	TRBJ2-3	TGTGCCAGCAGCCCGACTAGCGGGAGGGTGACAGATACGCAGTATTTT	CASSPTSGRVTDTQYF
NA	TRBV28	NA	TRBJ1-1	TGTGCCAGCAGTTTACCGGGAACTGAAGCTTTCTTT	CASSLPGTEAFF
TRBD2	TRBV6-1	NA	TRBJ2-7	TGTGCCAGCAGTGGACTAGCGGGACTCAGCTCCTACGAGCAGTACTTC	CASSGLAGLSSYEQYF
NA	TRBV5-5	NA	TRBJ2-7	TGTGCCAGCAGTCTCGTGGCGGGAAGCGACTACGAGCAGTACTTC	CASSLVAGSDYEQYF
NA	TRBV18	NA	TRBJ2-7	TGTGCCAGCTCACCACTGCAGGGCTACGAGCAGTACTTC	CASSPLQGYEQYF
NA	TRBV11-3	few	TRBJ1-1	TGTGCCAGCAGCGAGGGGACAATCACTGAAGCTTTCTTT	CASSEGTITEAFF
TRBD1	TRBV5-1	NA	TRBJ2-5	TGCGCCAGCAGCTTGGTCCACTCATCAGGGGGCGCGCAAGAGACCCAGTACTTC	CASSLVHSSGGAQETQYF
NA	TRBV5-4	NA	TRBJ1-1	TGTGCCAGCAGCTTGGAGGGGGTCGTCACTGAAGCTTTCTTT	CASSLEGVVTEAFF
NA	TRBV5-6	NA	TRBJ2-7	TGTGCCAGCAGCTTCCCGGGACCGAGCTACGAGCAGTACTTC	CASSFPGPSYEQYF